The present T cell receptor beta chain was sequenced within a study of T cell changes during pregnancy in multiple sclerosis. Produced via immunoSEQ multiplex PCR; TCRdb's table is partial and in-frame only. The sample carries more than 85,000 clones, 90% to 95% recorded once. CDR3 length: 16 residues. Trimming pared 2 bases from V and 4 bases from J, leaving 14 bases between. Germline CDR1 reads SGHTA; CDR2 reads FQGNSA. The V and J genes are TRBV7-2 and TRBJ2-2, with D maybe TRBD2 (5 bases). This TCR was recovered from a female donor with multiple sclerosis, enrolled in a pregnancy study. Sample: peripheral blood, taken in the second trimester of pregnancy. In DNA, the CDR3 is TGTGCCAGCAGCTTATCCCCCCAGCGGACCACCGGGGAGCTGTTTTTT. This codes for CASSLSPQRTTGELFF.